A selection of T cell receptor beta chains follows, all from one sample in a study of T cells in Graves' hyperthyroidism and ophthalmopathy. TCRdb passed the multiplex PCR reads through MiXCR, listing each CDR3 protein once. The sample has approximately 690,000 distinct CDR3 sequences, 14% seen once. Source material: blood. The receptors originated from a woman aged 45-60 years with Graves' ophthalmopathy. Both conserved end residues are part of each CDR3. The D gene is left open where the match is weak. Some rows have no size entry. The others give once, few or many, or a class for an expanded clone.

j_call clone_size v_call d_call cdr3_aa cdr3_nt
TRBJ2-7 many TRBV20-1 TRBD2 CSANPGLAGVGYEQYF TGCAGTGCAAACCCGGGACTAGCGGGAGTTGGCTACGAGCAGTACTTC
TRBJ1-3 - TRBV13 - CASSPTSGNTIYF TGTGCCAGCAGCCCTACTTCTGGAAACACCATATATTTT
TRBJ2-7 many TRBV7-8 - CASSLFIGPSSYEQYF TGTGCCAGCAGCTTATTTATAGGGCCGAGCTCCTACGAGCAGTACTTC
TRBJ2-7 many TRBV6-5 - CASSYRPRGNEQYF TGTGCCAGCAGTTACAGGCCTAGGGGGAACGAGCAGTACTTC
TRBJ2-2 few TRBV7-6 TRBD2 CASSSRWGGTGELFF TGTGCCAGCAGCTCCCGGTGGGGAGGGACCGGGGAGCTGTTTTTT
TRBJ1-5 - TRBV7-8 - CASSLGNWQGNQPQHF TGTGCCAGCAGCTTAGGGAATTGGCAGGGGAACCAGCCCCAGCATTTT
TRBJ2-2 few TRBV6-1 - CASSLIGGNTGELFF TGTGCCAGCAGTCTGATCGGCGGGAACACCGGGGAGCTGTTTTTT
TRBJ2-3 - TRBV29-1 TRBD2 CSVDPGLADTDTQYF TGCAGCGTTGACCCGGGACTAGCGGACACAGATACGCAGTATTTT
TRBJ2-1 many TRBV7-6 - CASSLLYGRNNEQFF TGTGCCAGCAGCTTACTGTACGGACGTAACAATGAGCAGTTCTTC
TRBJ2-3 - TRBV11-2 TRBD2 CASRSTSGSLTDTQYF TGTGCCAGCAGATCGACTAGCGGGAGTCTCACAGATACGCAGTATTTT
TRBJ2-1 - TRBV18 TRBD2 CASSRSTGRLAGEGYNEQFF TGTGCCAGCTCACGATCCACAGGGAGACTAGCGGGAGAAGGGTACAATGAGCAGTTCTTC
TRBJ2-5 - TRBV6-2/TRBV6-3 - CASGPGVVETQYF TGTGCCAGCGGCCCAGGGGTAGTAGAGACCCAGTACTTC
TRBJ2-1 - TRBV12-3/TRBV12-4 - CATTTLEVEQFF TGTGCCACCACCACCCTAGAGGTTGAGCAGTTCTTC
TRBJ1-2 - TRBV7-9 TRBD1 CASSMTGSPGAHGYTF TGTGCCAGCAGTATGACAGGGTCCCCAGGCGCCCATGGCTACACCTTC
TRBJ1-1 many TRBV7-9 TRBD1 CASIDRGGAEAFF TGTGCCAGCATCGACAGGGGTGGCGCTGAAGCTTTCTTT
TRBJ2-3 - TRBV2 TRBD2 CASSPQTSGNTDTQYF TGTGCCAGCAGTCCCCAGACTAGCGGGAACACAGATACGCAGTATTTT
TRBJ1-1 - TRBV9 - CASSVAQREGRANTEAFF TGTGCCAGCAGCGTAGCTCAGCGGGAGGGCAGGGCGAACACTGAAGCTTTCTTT
TRBJ1-1 - TRBV3-1 - CASSPSRSTEAFF TGTGCCAGCAGCCCTTCTAGGAGCACTGAAGCTTTCTTT
TRBJ2-7 few TRBV10-3 - CAISDGGLSYEQYF TGTGCCATCAGTGATGGCGGACTATCCTACGAGCAGTACTTC
TRBJ2-3 - TRBV7-3 - CASSLMGTASTDTQYF TGTGCCAGCAGCTTAATGGGAACAGCCAGCACAGATACGCAGTATTTT
TRBJ2-1 many TRBV28 TRBD2 CASSLPSGHESSYNEQFF TGTGCCAGCAGTTTGCCTAGCGGACACGAGAGCTCCTACAATGAGCAGTTCTTC
TRBJ1-1 few TRBV10-3 TRBD1 CAISPGTANTEAFF TGTGCCATCAGCCCTGGGACAGCGAACACTGAAGCTTTCTTT
TRBJ2-1 many TRBV5-1 TRBD2 CASSLVVLAENNEQFF TGCGCCAGCAGCTTGGTAGTACTAGCGGAGAACAATGAGCAGTTCTTC
TRBJ2-3 - TRBV20-1 - CSASRLFTDTQYF TGCAGTGCTAGCCGTCTATTCACAGATACGCAGTATTTT
TRBJ2-7 many TRBV27 - CASSLYPSSPGRTYEQYF TGTGCCAGCAGTTTATACCCCTCCTCCCCAGGGCGAACCTACGAGCAGTACTTC
TRBJ2-7 many TRBV6-6 TRBD2 CASSYGLAGVREQYF TGTGCCAGCAGTTACGGACTAGCGGGAGTACGGGAGCAGTACTTC
TRBJ1-5 many TRBV20-1 - CSATWGQGGQPQHF TGCAGTGCTACGTGGGGCCAGGGCGGTCAGCCCCAGCATTTT
TRBJ1-4 - TRBV28 - CASSLSLADEKLFF TGTGCCAGCAGTTTATCTCTCGCAGATGAAAAACTGTTTTTT
TRBJ1-1 - TRBV28 - CASTPPLGRNTEAFF TGTGCCAGCACTCCACCCCTCGGACGGAACACTGAAGCTTTCTTT
TRBJ2-7 many TRBV7-9 TRBD1 CASSLEAGTEWISSYEQYF TGTGCCAGCAGCTTGGAAGCCGGGACAGAGTGGATTAGCTCCTACGAGCAGTACTTC
TRBJ2-7 - TRBV6-1 - CASGIRSGQPGYEQYF TGTGCCAGCGGGATCAGAAGCGGACAGCCAGGATACGAGCAGTACTTC
TRBJ2-7 - TRBV14 TRBD1 CASSQDSGTGPREPYEQYF TGTGCCAGCAGCCAAGACTCCGGGACAGGTCCAAGGGAACCCTACGAGCAGTACTTC
TRBJ1-5 - TRBV2 TRBD1 CASSEKTGDNQPQHF TGTGCCAGCAGTGAAAAGACAGGGGACAATCAGCCCCAGCATTTT
TRBJ2-2 few TRBV28 - CASSLELGGMNTGELFF TGTGCCAGCAGTTTAGAGCTAGGCGGGATGAACACCGGGGAGCTGTTTTTT
TRBJ2-2 - TRBV19 - CASSIFRDAGELFF TGTGCCAGTAGTATCTTCAGGGATGCCGGGGAGCTGTTTTTT
TRBJ2-4 few TRBV3-1 - CASSQASSGSTKNIQYF TGTGCCAGCAGCCAAGCGTCGTCCGGGAGTACCAAAAACATTCAGTACTTC
TRBJ2-3 many TRBV7-2 - CASSLKGRLRAGPTDTQYF TGTGCCAGCAGCCTAAAAGGGCGGCTCAGGGCAGGGCCCACAGATACGCAGTATTTT
TRBJ2-1 few TRBV29-1 TRBD2 CSVGLAGAYNEQFF TGCAGCGTAGGACTAGCGGGAGCCTACAATGAGCAGTTCTTC
TRBJ2-7 many TRBV18 TRBD2 CASSPPTSGNYEQYF TGTGCCAGCTCACCACCGACTAGCGGGAACTACGAGCAGTACTTC
TRBJ2-1 many TRBV11-2 TRBD1 CASSSTHWTGIAYNEQFF TGTGCCAGCAGCTCTACTCACTGGACAGGGATCGCCTACAATGAGCAGTTCTTC
TRBJ1-1 many TRBV28 - CASSLGPEIPEAFF TGTGCCAGCAGTTTGGGCCCGGAGATCCCTGAAGCTTTCTTT
TRBJ2-1 few TRBV19 TRBD2 CASSIGVSGIYNEQFF TGTGCCAGTAGTATAGGGGTTAGCGGGATATACAATGAGCAGTTCTTC
TRBJ2-2 - TRBV6-2/TRBV6-3 TRBD2 CASSYYPRSGRLNTGELFF TGTGCCAGCAGTTACTACCCTCGTAGCGGGAGGCTCAACACCGGGGAGCTGTTTTTT
TRBJ1-6 - TRBV14 - CASSQEIGAGDSPLHF TGTGCCAGCAGCCAAGAAATAGGGGCTGGGGATTCACCCCTCCACTTT
TRBJ1-4 many TRBV18 TRBD1 CASSPRTGGNEKLFF TGTGCCAGCTCACCCAGGACAGGTGGTAATGAAAAACTGTTTTTT
TRBJ2-1 many TRBV20-1 - CSARSPDSYNEQFF TGCAGTGCTAGAAGTCCGGACTCCTACAATGAGCAGTTCTTC